The sequence of this T cell receptor (beta chain) was determined in a study of blood T cell repertoires in COVID-19. Per germline, CDR1 SGHTA and CDR2 FQGNSA. CDR3 size: 16 residues. The V end lost 3 bases, the J end lost 3 bases, and 18 bases lay between the germline ends. Data came from immunoSEQ multiplex PCR; TCRdb stores just in-frame clones and leaves some out. Seen here are about 480,000 clones, 70% to 90% observed once, and the top ten hold 1.8%. The rearrangement links TRBV7-2 to TRBJ2-7; a possible D gene is TRBD2 (6 bases). Material: PBMCs or T cells enriched from blood (not recorded which). The sequence was obtained from a woman aged 40 to 55 who had recovered from COVID-19. The CDR3 bases are TGTGCCAGCAGCTTGAGGGACTCTGGAATGGTCTACGAGCAGTACTTC. Its protein product is CASSLRDSGMVYEQYF.